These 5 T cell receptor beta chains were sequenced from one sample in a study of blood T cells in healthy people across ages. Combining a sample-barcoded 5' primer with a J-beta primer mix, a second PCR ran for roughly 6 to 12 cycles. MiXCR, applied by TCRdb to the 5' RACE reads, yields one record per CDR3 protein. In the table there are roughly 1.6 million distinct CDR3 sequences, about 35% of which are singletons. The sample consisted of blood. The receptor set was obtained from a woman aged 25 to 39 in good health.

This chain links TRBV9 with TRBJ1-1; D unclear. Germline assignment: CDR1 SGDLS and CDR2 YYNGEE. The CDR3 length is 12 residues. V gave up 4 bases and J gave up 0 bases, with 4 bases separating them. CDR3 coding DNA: TGTGCCAGCAGCCCTGTGAACACTGAAGCTTTCTTT. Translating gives CASSPVNTEAFF. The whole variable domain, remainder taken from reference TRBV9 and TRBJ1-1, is DSGVTQTPKHLITATGQRVTLRCSPRSGDLSVYWYQQSLDQGLQFLIQYYNGEERAKGNILERFSAQQFPDLHSELNLSSLELGDSALYFCASSPVNTEAFFGQGTRLTVV.

The CDR3 nucleotides are TGTGCCACCAGTGATTTCTACGCCGGACAGGGTATTTGCGGCACTGAAGCTTTCTTT. Its translation is CATSDFYAGQGICGTEAFF. The V call is TRBV24-1, the J call TRBJ1-1; 8 positions agree with TRBD1. The CDR3 is 19 residues long. Germline lookup yields CDR1 KGHDR and CDR2 SFDVKD. With 1 base clipped from V and 4 bases from J, the junction kept 16 bases outside the gene matches.

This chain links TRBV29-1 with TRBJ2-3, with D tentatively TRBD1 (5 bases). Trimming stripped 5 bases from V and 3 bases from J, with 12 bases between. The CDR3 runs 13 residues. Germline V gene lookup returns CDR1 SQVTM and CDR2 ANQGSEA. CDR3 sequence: CSVMGHLTDTQYF. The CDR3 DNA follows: TGCAGCGTTATGGGGCATTTGACAGATACGCAGTATTTT.

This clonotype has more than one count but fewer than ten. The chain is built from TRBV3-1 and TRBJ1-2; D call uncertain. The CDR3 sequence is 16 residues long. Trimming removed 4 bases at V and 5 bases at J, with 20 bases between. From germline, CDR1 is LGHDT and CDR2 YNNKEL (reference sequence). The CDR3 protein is CASSPAGWAGGYGYTF. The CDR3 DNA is TGTGCCAGCAGCCCTGCCGGATGGGCAGGAGGATATGGCTACACCTTC.

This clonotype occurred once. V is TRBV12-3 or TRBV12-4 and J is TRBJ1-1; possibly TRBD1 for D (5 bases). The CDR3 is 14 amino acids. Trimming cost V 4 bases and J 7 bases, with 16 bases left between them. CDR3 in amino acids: CASSSGILTIEAFF. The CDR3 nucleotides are TGTGCCAGCAGTTCAGGGATTTTAACGATTGAAGCTTTCTTT.